Listed below are T cell receptor beta chains from one sample, sequenced in a study of memory CD4+ T cells and cytomegalovirus serostatus. Clones were sequenced by immunoSEQ multiplex PCR, and TCRdb holds only the in-frame ones, with some missing. The table records over 65,000 clones, approximately 80% of them present only once. Sequencing used memory CD4+ T cells from blood. The source of these receptors is an adult in good health and CMV-seronegative. Each CDR3 is given with its conserved first and last residue. A D gene is named only where the DNA matches it firmly. Not all rows give a size; the values are once, few, many and, for expanded clones, a class.

-	-	TRBV6-1	TRBJ1-2	TGTGCCAGCAGGGAAGGAATCGCAGGTGCCTATGGCTACACCTTC	CASREGIAGAYGYTF
-	-	TRBV29-1	TRBJ1-6	TGCAGCGTTGGGGACTCCGGCCGTTCACCCCCCCACTTT	CSVGDSGRSPPHF
-	-	TRBV19	TRBJ1-2	TGTGCCAGTAGTATCCGGGAGGCCTATGGCTACACCTTC	CASSIREAYGYTF
-	-	TRBV7-9	TRBJ1-1	TGTGCCAGCAGCTTAGAGGGTGCCAGGGCCACTGAAGCTTTCTTT	CASSLEGARATEAFF
-	TRBD2	TRBV5-1	TRBJ2-2	TGCGCCAGCAGCTTGCTAGCGGGGGCGAACACCGGGGAGCTGTTTTTT	CASSLLAGANTGELFF
once	-	TRBV7-2	TRBJ1-2	TGTGCCAGCAGCTTAGCCGGGAGCGACTATGGCTACACCTTC	CASSLAGSDYGYTF
-	-	TRBV19	TRBJ1-5	TGTGCCAGTAGTCTACGGGTGGCAGGCAATCAGCCCCAGCATTTT	CASSLRVAGNQPQHF
once	-	TRBV7-2	TRBJ1-3	TGTGCCAGCAGCTTAGGGGGAAGAAACACCATATATTTT	CASSLGGRNTIYF
-	-	TRBV6-6	TRBJ1-5	TGTGCCAGCAGTTACTCGTCGGGGGGGCAGCCCCAGCATTTT	CASSYSSGGQPQHF
-	-	TRBV18	TRBJ1-2	TGTGCCAGCTCACCGGAGGAGGGACTTGGCTACACCTTC	CASSPEEGLGYTF
-	TRBD2	TRBV9	TRBJ2-7	TGTGCCAGCAGCACCTCTAGCGGGGGCCCCTACGAGCAGTACTTC	CASSTSSGGPYEQYF
-	-	TRBV28	TRBJ2-2	TGTGCCAGCAGGAAGGGGGGAACCAACACCGGGGAGCTGTTTTTT	CASRKGGTNTGELFF
-	-	TRBV6-1	TRBJ1-2	TGTGCCAGCAGTGAAGCGGGTGCTGGGAATGAGGGCTACACCTTC	CASSEAGAGNEGYTF
-	-	TRBV19	TRBJ1-1	TGTGCCAGTAGCCCGCGGGACACTAGCGCTTTCTTT	CASSPRDTSAFF
-	-	TRBV6-6	TRBJ1-4	TGTGCCAGCAGTTACGGAGACACAGGGAATAAAAAACTGTTTTTT	CASSYGDTGNKKLFF
-	-	TRBV7-9	TRBJ2-3	TGTGCCAGCAGCTGGGGGATAGATACGCAGTATTTT	CASSWGIDTQYF
-	-	TRBV30	TRBJ1-5	TGTGCCTGGAGTTCGAAGGGACGCTTCAATCAGCCCCAGCATTTT	CAWSSKGRFNQPQHF
-	-	TRBV29-1	TRBJ1-4	TGCAGCGTTGGCAAGGGGCTGTATGAAAAACTGTTTTTT	CSVGKGLYEKLFF
-	TRBD1	TRBV5-1	TRBJ1-4	TGCGCCAGCAGCTTGCAGGGGGCGCAGAGAAATGAAAAACTGTTTTTT	CASSLQGAQRNEKLFF
-	-	TRBV6-4	TRBJ2-7	TGTGCCAGCAGTGACTCGAAATCCAGGGTGTACTACGAGCAGTACTTC	CASSDSKSRVYYEQYF
-	-	TRBV11-1	TRBJ2-1	TGTGCCAGCAGCTCCGCTCGCAATGAGCAGTTCTTC	CASSSARNEQFF
-	TRBD2	TRBV7-2	TRBJ2-1	TGTGCCAGCAGTCAGACTAGCGGGGGGTACAATGAGCAGTTCTTC	CASSQTSGGYNEQFF
-	TRBD2	TRBV7-7	TRBJ2-2	TGTGCTAGCAGCTCGATAGCGGGGGGGCACACCGGGGAGCTGTTTTTT	CASSSIAGGHTGELFF
-	TRBD2	TRBV5-6	TRBJ2-3	TGTGCCAGCAGCGCCACTGGGCGGGGGAGCACAGATACGCAGTATTTT	CASSATGRGSTDTQYF
-	TRBD2	TRBV4-2	TRBJ2-1	TGTGCCAGCAGCCAAGATAGCGGGGGGGGATTCTACAATGAGCAGTTCTTC	CASSQDSGGGFYNEQFF
few	-	TRBV11-2	TRBJ1-1	TGTGCCAGCAGCCTGACCGGGGAGTTCGAAGCTTTCTTT	CASSLTGEFEAFF
-	TRBD1	TRBV5-1	TRBJ1-5	TGCGCCAGCAGCCCCCCGGGACAGGGCCCGGAGTGGCTCTATAGCAATCAGCCCCAGCATTTT	CASSPPGQGPEWLYSNQPQHF
-	-	TRBV30	TRBJ1-1	TGTGCCTGGAGTGTCCAGACTGAAGCTTTCTTT	CAWSVQTEAFF
once	TRBD1	TRBV30	TRBJ1-3	TGTGCCTGGAGTTCCCGTAGGACAGGGGCGTCTGGAAACACCATATATTTT	CAWSSRRTGASGNTIYF
few	-	TRBV19	TRBJ1-5	TGTGCCAGTAGAATCGGCCACAGCAATCAGCCCCAGCATTTT	CASRIGHSNQPQHF
-	-	TRBV5-4	TRBJ1-1	TGTGCCAGCAGCTCGGACACTGAAGCTTTCTTT	CASSSDTEAFF
-	TRBD1	TRBV30	TRBJ1-5	TGTGCCTGGAGTGTACAGGGGAAACAGCCCCAGCATTTT	CAWSVQGKQPQHF
-	TRBD1	TRBV5-1	TRBJ2-7	TGCGCCAGCAGCTTGGTACCAGGGGGCGAGCAGTACTTC	CASSLVPGGEQYF
-	-	TRBV5-1	TRBJ2-1	TGCGCCAGCAGCTTGGGAGCGGGTCGAAACCAGAGAAACAATGAGCAGTTCTTC	CASSLGAGRNQRNNEQFF
once	-	TRBV7-2	TRBJ2-2	TGTGCCAGCAGCTTAGATTCAGGGATCGACACCGGGGAGCTGTTTTTT	CASSLDSGIDTGELFF
-	TRBD2	TRBV29-1	TRBJ2-1	TGCAGCGTTTCTCGGCGGGGGGGCAGTGAGCAGTTCTTC	CSVSRRGGSEQFF
few	-	TRBV2	TRBJ2-7	TGTGCCAGCAGTGCCAACAAACCCCCCTACGAGCAGTACTTC	CASSANKPPYEQYF
-	TRBD1	TRBV7-2	TRBJ1-6	TGTGCCAGCAGCTCCCAACAGGGGGTTAGATCACCCCTCCACTTT	CASSSQQGVRSPLHF